Listed below are T cell receptor beta chains from one sample, sequenced in a study of OX40 agonist ivuxolimab in advanced cancers. Produced via immunoSEQ multiplex PCR; TCRdb's table is partial and in-frame only. Of around 61,000 clones in the sample, around 84% were seen once. The sample consisted of CD4+ or CD8+ T cells sorted from blood, taken in a trial of the OX40 agonist ivuxolimab. Source of these receptors: an adult with an advanced solid tumor such as melanoma, head and neck, liver or kidney cancer. Each CDR3 is given with its conserved first and last residue. D genes are given only for firm matches. A clone size is listed for some rows: how often the clone was seen (once, few, many), or a class if it is expanded.

TRBJ1-2	NA	TRBV7-9	NA	TGTGCCAGCAGCTTAGTCCTACCCGCGGATGGCTACACCTTC	CASSLVLPADGYTF
TRBJ2-3	NA	TRBV29-1	TRBD1	TGCAGCGTTGGAGGGACAGGGGGCTTTGGAGATACGCAGTATTTT	CSVGGTGGFGDTQYF
TRBJ1-4	NA	TRBV27	TRBD1	TGTGCCAGCAGTCCCTGGGACAGGGGGAAAGAAAAACTGTTTTTT	CASSPWDRGKEKLFF
TRBJ2-5	NA	TRBV6-6	NA	TGTGCCAGCAGTGCAGGTCCGGGGGAGACCCAGTACTTC	CASSAGPGETQYF
TRBJ2-3	NA	TRBV29-1	TRBD2	TGCAGCGTTGAAGAATTACTAGCGGGAGTAATGATGAATACGCAGTATTTT	CSVEELLAGVMMNTQYF
TRBJ2-7	NA	TRBV27	TRBD2	TGTGCCAGCAGGCTAGCGGGGGTAAGCTCCTACGAGCAGTACTTC	CASRLAGVSSYEQYF
TRBJ2-1	NA	TRBV11-2	NA	TGTGCCAGCAGCCCGGGACGCCGGGACAATGAGCAGTTCTTC	CASSPGRRDNEQFF
TRBJ1-1	NA	TRBV6-6	TRBD1	TGTGCCAGCAGTTCAACTCAGGGGGATGAAGCTTTCTTT	CASSSTQGDEAFF
TRBJ1-5	NA	TRBV5-6	NA	TGTGCCAGCAGCCAGGGGACGGATAGCAATCAGCCCCAGCATTTT	CASSQGTDSNQPQHF
TRBJ2-5	NA	TRBV29-1	NA	TGCAGCGTTGAGAGGGGAACGGGTGAGACCCAGTACTTC	CSVERGTGETQYF
TRBJ2-1	NA	TRBV11-2	TRBD1	TGTGCCAGCTATTTCCGGGGGACAGGGATTTACAATGAGCAGTTCTTC	CASYFRGTGIYNEQFF
TRBJ1-1	NA	TRBV5-1	NA	TGCGCCAGCAGCTTGACAGCCATCAACACTGAAGCTTTCTTT	CASSLTAINTEAFF
TRBJ2-1	NA	TRBV30	NA	TGTGCCTGGAGAACGGGTTTTTACAATGAGCAGTTCTTC	CAWRTGFYNEQFF
TRBJ2-3	once	TRBV6-5	NA	TGTGCCAGCAGTCTGACAGCCTACACAGATACGCAGTATTTT	CASSLTAYTDTQYF
TRBJ1-1	many	TRBV19	NA	TGTGCCAGTAGTATAGTGGAAGGGGGCACTGAAGCTTTCTTT	CASSIVEGGTEAFF
TRBJ2-7	NA	TRBV14	NA	TGTGCCAGCAGCCAAGATACGGGATCCTCCTACGAGCAGTACTTC	CASSQDTGSSYEQYF
TRBJ2-5	NA	TRBV18	NA	TGTGCCAGCTCTCCCACGGGGCAACCCCAAGAGACCCAGTACTTC	CASSPTGQPQETQYF
TRBJ1-4	NA	TRBV6-1	TRBD1	TGTGCCAGCAGGGGTTCACAGGGGGCGCGTGAAAAACTGTTTTTT	CASRGSQGAREKLFF
TRBJ1-4	NA	TRBV7-9	NA	TGTGCCAGCAGCTTATCGGTACAGAATGAAAAACTGTTTTTT	CASSLSVQNEKLFF
TRBJ2-5	few	TRBV9	NA	TGTGCCAGCAGCGGCAGGACAGAGCAAGAGACCCAGTACTTC	CASSGRTEQETQYF
TRBJ2-7	NA	TRBV6-5	NA	TGTGCCAGCAGTTACTCGCAAGGGAGTCCCTACGAGCAGTACTTC	CASSYSQGSPYEQYF
TRBJ2-2	NA	TRBV25-1	TRBD2	TGTGCCAGCAGTCCGCGGGGTAGCGGGACCGGGGAGCTGTTTTTT	CASSPRGSGTGELFF
TRBJ1-2	NA	TRBV7-9	NA	TGTGCCAGCAGCTTTCCAGACACGAATGGCTACACCTTC	CASSFPDTNGYTF
TRBJ1-2	NA	TRBV6-9	NA	TGTGCCAGCAGTGCTTACGGAAAGACCTATGGCTACACCTTC	CASSAYGKTYGYTF
TRBJ1-6	NA	TRBV5-4	NA	TGTGCCAGCAGCCCTTCCCGCTCAACAGGGTTGGCCCTAGTTTCACCCCTCCACTTT	CASSPSRSTGLALVSPLHF
TRBJ1-2	NA	TRBV9	TRBD1	TGTGCCAGCAGCGTAGATTCGGTGGACAGGAGTGGCTACACCTTC	CASSVDSVDRSGYTF
TRBJ2-3	NA	TRBV27	NA	TGTGCCAGCAGTTTATCCTCGACTCGGGATACGCAGTATTTT	CASSLSSTRDTQYF
TRBJ1-1	once	TRBV4-2	TRBD1	TGTGCCAGCAGCCAACTTTTAGGGGGCCTGAACACTGAAGCTTTCTTT	CASSQLLGGLNTEAFF
TRBJ2-7	NA	TRBV6-1	TRBD2	TGTGCCAGCAGTGAACAGAGCGGGGGGCTGGGGGAGCAGTACTTC	CASSEQSGGLGEQYF
TRBJ2-7	once	TRBV5-5	NA	TGTGCCAGCAGCTTGGCCCTGGGTCCCTACGAGCAGTACTTC	CASSLALGPYEQYF
TRBJ1-1	once	TRBV7-8	TRBD1	TGTGCCAGCAGCTTAGCAGGGGGCAGGGCTTTCTTT	CASSLAGGRAFF
TRBJ1-1	few	TRBV7-6	TRBD1	TGTGCCAGCAGCACGGACAGGGGAGACACTGAAGCTTTCTTT	CASSTDRGDTEAFF
TRBJ1-2	NA	TRBV6-1	NA	TGTGCCAGCAGTGAAGACTTTCTCTATGGCTACACCTTC	CASSEDFLYGYTF
TRBJ2-7	NA	TRBV5-1	NA	TGCGCCAGCAGCTCTATACAGGGAGGCGAGCAGTACTTC	CASSSIQGGEQYF
TRBJ1-2	NA	TRBV18	NA	TGTGCCAGCTCAGACGGGACGGATCCGGGGGGCTACACCTTC	CASSDGTDPGGYTF
TRBJ2-5	NA	TRBV5-1	TRBD2	TGCGCCAGCAGCTTGGCTAGCGGGGGTGAGACCCAGTACTTC	CASSLASGGETQYF
TRBJ1-3	NA	TRBV5-1	NA	TGCGCCAGCAGCGAGGGGTCAGGAAACACCATATATTTT	CASSEGSGNTIYF
TRBJ2-1	NA	TRBV19	NA	TGTGCCAGTAGTAAGTCAGGGTACCCCTACAATGAGCAGTTCTTC	CASSKSGYPYNEQFF
TRBJ1-4	NA	TRBV4-3	NA	TGCGCCAGCAGCCAGGGGCAACGGGCTGATGAAAGACTGTTTTTT	CASSQGQRADERLFF
TRBJ2-1	NA	TRBV27	TRBD2	TGTGCCAGCAGTTCCCCCCGCGGGAGGGTTTTCAATGAGCAGTTCTTC	CASSSPRGRVFNEQFF
TRBJ1-2	few	TRBV2	NA	TGTGCCAGCAGCCCGGGAGGCTTGGGTGGCTACACCTTC	CASSPGGLGGYTF
TRBJ2-7	NA	TRBV7-2	TRBD2	TGTGCCAGCAGCTTAACTAGCGGGACTAGATACGAGCAGTACTTC	CASSLTSGTRYEQYF
TRBJ2-1	few	TRBV29-1	NA	TGCAGCGTTGAGGACTTCCCCCTCCACAATGAGCAGTTCTTC	CSVEDFPLHNEQFF
TRBJ2-6	NA	TRBV14	NA	TGTGCCAGCAGCCAGAGTTACTCTGGGGCCAACGTCCTGACTTTC	CASSQSYSGANVLTF